The 18 T cell receptor beta chains given below trace back to one sample, sequenced in a study of T-cell reconstitution after alpha-beta-depleted transplantation in children. A library of TCRbeta sequences, prepared with unique molecular identifiers, was generated. TCRdb independently ran MiXCR on the PCR reads; one entry per CDR3 protein. The data contain more than 120,000 distinct CDR3 sequences, 7.5% to 9% of them singletons. This sample comprised PBMCs, mostly from graft donor cells, obtained 180 days after TCRalphabeta/CD19-depleted stem cell transplant. The source of these receptors is a female patient aged 2 to 10 who had a stem cell transplant for congenital amegakaryocytic thrombocytopenia, so the T cells may come from the graft donor.

This clonotype has a count of ten or more. V gene TRBV7-2 combines with J gene TRBJ2-3, with D possibly being TRBD2 (6 bases). CDR1 and CDR2 from the germline V gene are SGHTA and FQGNSA. CDR3 length: 14 amino acids. Trimming removed 1 base from V and 4 bases from J, with 9 bases in between. CDR3 DNA sequence: TGTGCCAGCAGCTTAGAAACTAGCCCAGATACGCAGTATTTT. It is translated as CASSLETSPDTQYF. Drawing the rest from reference TRBV7-2 and TRBJ2-3, the complete variable domain is GAGVSQSPSNKVTEKGKDVELRCDPISGHTALYWYRQSLGQGLEFLIYFQGNSAPDKSGLPSDRFSAERTGGSVSTLTIQRTQQEDSAVYLCASSLETSPDTQYFGPGTRLTVL.

This clonotype was counted only a few times. The rearrangement links TRBV20-1 to TRBJ2-5; TRBD2 matches 7 bases. Germline V gives CDR1 DFQATT, CDR2 SNEGSKA (reference sequence). The CDR3 is 15 residues long. V shed 3 bases, J shed 5 bases, and the junction held 12 bases outside the gene matches. This CDR3 reads CSASEARGGSETQYF. The DNA for the CDR3 is TGCAGTGCTAGCGAGGCTCGGGGCGGGAGTGAGACCCAGTACTTC.

This clonotype has just a few counts. The chain carries TRBV30 and TRBJ2-7; D may be TRBD1 (5 bases). The CDR3 sequence is 14 residues long. In germline, CDR1 is GTSNPN, CDR2 SVGIG (reference sequence). The ends were cut back, 1 base at V and 3 bases at J, with 13 bases in the middle. The CDR3 nucleotides read TGTGCCTGGAGTGAAGTTACAGGAAGCTACGAGCAGTACTTC. Protein product: CAWSEVTGSYEQYF.

This clonotype was detected ten times or more. The V call is TRBV7-9, the J call TRBJ2-1; D ambiguous. Germline CDR1 reads SEHNR; CDR2 reads FQNEAQ (reference sequence). CDR3 length: 11 residues. The V end was cut by 11 bases, the J end by 5 bases, with 10 bases between. CDR3 region: CAELGNNEQFF. For the CDR3, the DNA is TGTGCCGAACTCGGTAACAATGAGCAGTTCTTC.

The rearrangement links TRBV12-3 or TRBV12-4 to TRBJ1-1; D remains unclear. The CDR3 is made up of 17 amino acids. Trimming took off 2 bases at V and 4 bases at J, with 20 bases between the two ends. CDR3 sequence reads: CASSLNSVVEGFTEAFF. Written as DNA, the CDR3 is TGTGCCAGCAGTTTAAATTCAGTGGTGGAAGGGTTCACTGAAGCTTTCTTT.

This clonotype was found many times. The V call is TRBV20-1, the J call TRBJ2-1, with D uncertain. Germline-derived CDR1 and CDR2 are DFQATT and SNEGSKA (reference sequence). Trimming left V 5 bases short and J 3 bases short, with 11 bases between. The CDR3 is 13 amino acids. This CDR3 is CSAPRGDYNEQFF. DNA for the CDR3: TGCAGTGCTCCCCGTGGGGACTACAATGAGCAGTTCTTC.

The chain is built from TRBV20-1 and TRBJ2-1; 7 positions match TRBD1. The CDR3 consists of 14 residues. The J segment lost 9 bases and the V segment lost 1 base, leaving 9 bases of the junction unmatched. From germline, CDR1 is DFQATT and CDR2 SNEGSKA (reference sequence). The DNA of the CDR3 is TGCAGTGCTAGAGTTCGGGACAGATGGGGTGAGCAGTTCTTC. Translation gives CSARVRDRWGEQFF.

The sample holds many counts of this clonotype. The V gene is TRBV20-1, the J gene TRBJ2-1; 9 bases fit TRBD2. The CDR3 has 15 amino acids. From germline, CDR1 is DFQATT and CDR2 SNEGSKA (reference sequence). With 1 base clipped from V and 8 bases from J, the junction kept 9 bases outside the gene matches. DNA of the CDR3: TGCAGTGCTAGAGTGGCGGGAGGGCCAATGGATGAGCAGTTCTTC. It translates to CSARVAGGPMDEQFF.

This clonotype was counted ten times or more. The chain uses TRBV5-1 and TRBJ2-5, with D possibly being TRBD2 (5 bases). Germline V gene sequence: CDR1 SGHRS, CDR2 YFSETQ. This CDR3 has 15 residues. The germline V and J ends were trimmed by 0 bases and 5 bases, with 14 bases remaining between them. CDR3 sequence: CASSLATGNPETQYF. The CDR3 DNA sequence: TGCGCCAGCAGCTTGGCGACCGGGAACCCGGAGACCCAGTACTTC.

In this sample, this clonotype turned up many times. The chain uses TRBV3-1 and TRBJ2-3, with D unclear. This CDR3 is built from 13 residues. Germline V CDR1 and CDR2: LGHDT, YNNKEL (reference sequence). V dropped 4 bases and J dropped 6 bases, with 11 bases sitting between them. The CDR3 is CASSPTPGDTQYF. The CDR3 nucleotides read TGTGCCAGCAGCCCTACCCCCGGCGATACGCAGTATTTT.

In this sample, this clonotype turned up many times. The V gene is TRBV5-1, the J gene TRBJ2-1, with D unresolved. CDR1 SGHRS and CDR2 YFSETQ come from the germline V gene. Between the trimmed V and J ends, which lost 1 base and 3 bases, there was a span of 8 bases. The CDR3 length is 14 residues. The CDR3 reads CASSLSASYNEQFF. The DNA for the CDR3 is TGCGCCAGCAGCTTGAGTGCCAGCTACAATGAGCAGTTCTTC.

The chain carries TRBV5-1 and TRBJ2-7, with 8 bases that match TRBD2. The CDR3 runs 15 residues. Germline trimming cut 0 bases from V and 8 bases from J; bases unmatched to any gene: 10. Germline CDR1 SGHRS, CDR2 YFSETQ. Here the CDR3 reads CASSLAPGGRYQQYF. The CDR3 DNA sequence: TGCGCCAGCAGCTTGGCCCCGGGAGGGCGTTACCAGCAGTACTTC. The complete variable domain, with remaining parts taken from reference TRBV5-1 and TRBJ2-7, reads KAGVTQTPRYLIKTRGQQVTLSCSPISGHRSVSWYQQTPGQGLQFLFEYFSETQRNKGNFPGRFSGRQFSNSRSEMNVSTLELGDSALYLCASSLAPGGRYQQYFGPGTRLTVT.

This clonotype was observed a handful of times. J is TRBJ1-5 and V is TRBV4-2, with D unclear. The length of the CDR3 is 14 residues. Germline CDR1 reads LGHNA; CDR2 reads YNFKEQ. V shed 1 base and J shed 7 bases, with 11 bases lying between them. The CDR3 loop reads CASSQGTVVQPQHF. The CDR3 nucleotides read TGTGCCAGCAGCCAAGGGACTGTAGTCCAGCCCCAGCATTTT.

The V call is TRBV4-2, the J call TRBJ2-5, with TRBD1 as a possible D gene (6 bases). The germline gives CDR1 LGHNA, CDR2 YNFKEQ. The CDR3 covers 14 residues. V was shortened by 2 bases and J by 4 bases, with 11 bases between the two germline ends. The CDR3 spells CASSQSTGLETQYF. The CDR3 DNA follows: TGTGCCAGCAGCCAAAGCACAGGGTTAGAGACCCAGTACTTC.

As concerns this clonotype: Just one base apart from a much larger clone, this may be a read error. The chain links TRBV5-1 to TRBJ1-3, with D hard to call. The CDR3 totals 16 residues. Germline V lookup: CDR1 SGHRS, CDR2 YFSETQ. The CDR3 region is CASSLDGQFTGNTLYF. For the CDR3, the DNA is TGCGCCAGCAGCTTGGATGGGCAATTTACTGGAAACACCTTATATTTT.

The rearrangement uses TRBV4-1 and TRBJ1-3; the match to TRBD1 covers 8 bases. Germline CDR1 reads MGHRA; CDR2 reads YSYEKL. The CDR3 length is 15 residues. With V trimmed by 1 base and J by 8 bases, 7 bases remained unmatched. This CDR3 is CASSQVSGGVYTIYF. The CDR3 coding sequence is TGCGCCAGCAGCCAAGTGTCAGGGGGCGTCTACACCATATATTTT.

The chain recombines TRBV15 with TRBJ2-3; the D gene is possibly TRBD2 (6 bases). This CDR3 region has 16 residues. Germline V gene data show CDR1 as LNHNV and CDR2 as YYDKDF (reference sequence). V was clipped by 7 bases and J by 0 bases, with 17 bases between them. CDR3 sequence: CATNDDSGSSTDTQYF. The CDR3 coding sequence is TGTGCCACCAATGATGATAGCGGATCTAGCACAGATACGCAGTATTTT.

The chain has TRBV20-1 and TRBJ2-5; no clear D gene. This CDR3 contains 10 residues. Per germline, CDR1 DFQATT and CDR2 SNEGSKA (reference sequence). Trimming removed 4 bases from V and 4 bases from J, with 4 bases in between. The CDR3 is CSAKGETQYF. CDR3 coding DNA: TGCAGTGCTAAAGGAGAGACCCAGTACTTC.